This T cell receptor (beta chain) emerged from a study of blood T cell repertoires in COVID-19. Background on the study: The origin of the acute and convalescent COVID-19 samples was the United States, Italy and Spain. The analysed material was cDNA or gDNA that came from T cells, B-cell-depleted T cells, or PBMCs.

Per the authors' pipeline: For nucleated cells, counts were estimated from reference gene primer amplification. Repertoires were generated with immunoSEQ multiplex PCR, while TCRdb's copy carries only in-frame clones and drops some. V, J and clone size derive from that table, while D and trimming were established from the DNA sequence. This repertoire shows roughly 42,000 clones, 85% to 90% found once; its top ten account for around 8.3%. The germline V gene encodes CDR1 LGHDT and CDR2 YNNKEL (reference sequence). Trimming cost V 1 base and J 4 bases, with 16 bases left between them. The CDR3 loop spans 16 amino acids.

Sequenced: peripheral blood. V usage is TRBV3-1 (or the pseudogene TRBV3-2) and J usage is TRBJ1-1; TRBD1 might be the D (5 bases). The clonotype originates from a man younger than 40 with active or convalescent COVID-19. CDR3 residues: CASSQVGGEGSTEAFF. In nucleotides, the CDR3 is TGTGCCAGCAGCCAAGTGGGGGGGGAAGGGAGCACTGAAGCTTTCTTT.